Listed here are 3 T cell receptor beta chains from one sample, sequenced in a study of vaccination and CD4 T cells after COVID-19. These TCRs' antigens remain unknown. Documented treatment: 10-day PBMC culture with coronavirus spike peptide pools or control peptides (ViraFEST assay). The Oncomine TCR Beta short-read assay was applied to DNA of cultured CD4+ T cells. MiXCR, applied by TCRdb to the PCR reads, yields one record per CDR3 protein. The sample includes 8,400 or so distinct CDR3 sequences, over 60% of them seen just once. The specimen sequenced was CD4+ T cells from blood, cultured in vitro. Every receptor here comes from a human donor who had recovered from COVID-19.

This clonotype showed up just a few times. Relative to the germline gene, one junction end is altered; a read error may explain this. The chain employs TRBV7-7 and TRBJ2-5; D perhaps matches TRBD1 (7 bases). Germline CDR1 is SSHAT and CDR2 is FNYEAQ (reference sequence). The CDR3 loop spans 13 amino acids. The CDR3 protein is CASSTQGGETQYF. In DNA, the CDR3 is TGTGCTAGCAGCACGCAGGGGGGAGAGACCCAGTACTTC.

This clonotype is deemed large. The chain carries TRBV2 and TRBJ2-1; D remains unclear. CDR3 length equals 13 residues. The germline V gene encodes CDR1 SNHLY and CDR2 FYNNEI. Trimming took off 6 bases at V and 8 bases at J, with 14 bases between the two ends. The chain's CDR3 is CASRVAPSDEQFF. CDR3 DNA sequence: TGTGCCAGCAGGGTGGCCCCAAGCGATGAGCAGTTCTTC.

This clonotype was counted a few times. V and J are TRBV2 and TRBJ1-5; 10 bases line up with TRBD1. In germline, CDR1 is SNHLY, CDR2 FYNNEI. After removal of 8 bases from V and 0 bases from J, the junction contained 4 bases not matched to a gene. This CDR3 is 15 amino acids long. CDR3 DNA sequence: TGTGCCAGCGCCGGGACAGGGGATAGCAATCAGCCCCAGCATTTT. Translated: CASAGTGDSNQPQHF.